This passage covers 9 T cell receptor beta chains from one sample sequenced in a study of OX40 agonist ivuxolimab in advanced cancers. Profiling relied on immunoSEQ multiplex PCR, and the TCRdb table lists in-frame clones only, not all of them. The sample shows 60,000 to 100,000 clones, about 87% of them seen only once. Here the sequenced sample was CD4+ or CD8+ T cells sorted from blood, taken in a trial of the OX40 agonist ivuxolimab. These receptor sequences come from an adult with an advanced solid tumor such as melanoma, head and neck, liver or kidney cancer.

The genes are TRBV28 and TRBJ1-2; unclear D gene. Germline CDR1 reads MDHEN; CDR2 reads SYDVKM. This CDR3 has 10 amino acids. V was cut by 6 bases and J by 3 bases, with 2 bases left in between. The CDR3 sequence: CASSDYGYTF. The CDR3 nucleotides are TGTGCCAGCAGCGACTATGGCTACACCTTC.

V gene TRBV6-6 combines with J gene TRBJ1-5; possible D gene TRBD1, 6 bases. The germline V gene encodes CDR1 MNHNY and CDR2 SVGAGI (reference sequence). The V end lost 6 bases, the J end lost 4 bases, and 16 bases lay between the germline ends. This CDR3 region has 15 residues. For the CDR3, the DNA is TGTGCCAGCAGGGTTACTGACAGGTGGAATCAGCCCCAGCATTTT. Amino acids: CASRVTDRWNQPQHF.

Concerning this clone: Its ends do not fully match the called genes, so a read error is possible. V usage is TRBV18 and J usage is TRBJ1-5; no clear D gene. The CDR3 is 13 residues long. The V gene's germline CDR1 is KGHSH and CDR2 LQKENI. CDR3 sequence: CASSPQSNQPQHF. The DNA of the CDR3 is TGTGCCAGCTCTCCACAGAGCAATCAGCCCCAGCATTTT. The full variable domain, rest sourced from reference TRBV18 and TRBJ1-5, is NAGVMQNPRHLVRRRGQEARLRCSPMKGHSHVYWYRQLPEEGLKFMVYLQKENIIDESGMPKERFSAEFPKEGPSILRIQQVVRGDSAAYFCASSPQSNQPQHFGDGTRLSIL.

This clone was observed a handful of times. The chain links TRBV5-6 to TRBJ2-5, with a weak D call TRBD2 (7 bases). Per the germline V gene, CDR1 is SGHDT and CDR2 is YYEEEE. Trimming took off 6 bases at V and 4 bases at J, with 10 bases between the two ends. The CDR3 has 12 residues. The CDR3, as DNA: TGTGCCAGCATGGGGGGGCGAGAGACCCAGTACTTC. This sequence encodes CASMGGRETQYF.

The chain has TRBV6-5 and TRBJ2-3; 9 positions agree with TRBD1. CDR1 and CDR2 from the germline V gene are MNHEY and SVGAGI. With V trimmed by 4 bases and J by 0 bases, 2 bases remained unmatched. The CDR3 has 15 amino acids. CDR3 sequence: CASSWGTGSTDTQYF. DNA of the CDR3: TGTGCCAGCAGTTGGGGGACAGGGAGCACAGATACGCAGTATTTT.

This clone was seen only once. This chain joins TRBV12-5 and TRBJ1-5; 8 positions match TRBD1. The CDR3 sequence is 15 residues long. Trimming removed 5 bases from V and 4 bases from J; junction bases left unmatched: 7. The germline CDR1 and CDR2 sequences are LGHNT and FRNRAP. As DNA, the CDR3 is TGTGCTAGTGGTCTGGGACAGGTTATTAATCAGCCCCAGCATTTT. Translating gives CASGLGQVINQPQHF. Combining the CDR3 with reference TRBV12-5 and TRBJ1-5 gives the whole variable domain DARVTQTPRHKVTEMGQEVTMRCQPILGHNTVFWYRQTMMQGLELLAYFRNRAPLDDSGMPKDRFSAEMPDATLATLKIQPSEPRDSAVYFCASGLGQVINQPQHFGDGTRLSIL.

This chain uses TRBV19 with TRBJ1-2, with unresolved D. Looked up from germline, CDR1 is LNHDA and CDR2 is SQIVND (reference sequence). The CDR3 has 16 residues. Trimming pared 6 bases from V and 4 bases from J, leaving 21 bases between. CDR3 in DNA: TGTGCCAGTAGCCGTACCGGGAGCCGTTCTTCCTATGGCTACACCTTC. Residues: CASSRTGSRSSYGYTF. The full variable domain, with the rest looked up from reference TRBV19 and TRBJ1-2, is DGGITQSPKYLFRKEGQNVTLSCEQNLNHDAMYWYRQDPGQGLRLIYYSQIVNDFQKGDIAEGYSVSREKKESFPLTVTSAQKNPTAFYLCASSRTGSRSSYGYTFGSGTRLTVV.

This rearrangement joins TRBV5-6 to TRBJ1-1; the D is unclear. V was trimmed by 0 bases and J by 0 bases, leaving 12 bases between them. Looked up from germline, CDR1 is SGHDT and CDR2 is YYEEEE. The CDR3 is 16 residues long. The CDR3 DNA is TGTGCCAGCAGCTTGGGTGTGTGGTTCATGAACACTGAAGCTTTCTTT. It codes for CASSLGVWFMNTEAFF.

The chain recombines TRBV4-1 with TRBJ1-4, with a possible D match to TRBD1 (6 bases). The CDR3 extends over 14 amino acids. The V end lost 4 bases, the J end lost 8 bases, and 14 bases lay between the germline ends. Germline V lookup: CDR1 MGHRA, CDR2 YSYEKL. The CDR3 protein is CASSPYRVAEKLFF. CDR3 coding DNA: TGCGCCAGCAGCCCGTACAGGGTCGCCGAAAAACTGTTTTTT.